The 3 T cell receptor beta chains below were found in one sample sequenced in a study of shared clonotypes between healthy human individuals. Clones were sequenced by immunoSEQ multiplex PCR, and TCRdb holds only the in-frame ones, with some missing. The sample lists approximately 470,000 clones; 70% to 85% were seen once. The sequenced sample was PBMCs. These receptors came from a woman aged 40 to 49 in good health. Some clones in this sample may be carry-over from other donors' samples.

This clone has a single count. The chain combines TRBV5-4 with TRBJ2-1, with 13 bases matching TRBD2. The CDR3 runs 15 residues. J lost 7 bases, V lost 3 bases, and 4 bases had no gene match. CDR1 and CDR2 from the germline V gene are SGHNT and YYREEE (reference sequence). DNA for the CDR3: TGTGCCAGCAGCTCCGGGACTAGCGGGATGAATGAGCAGTTCTTC. Translated, it gives CASSSGTSGMNEQFF.

The chain joins TRBV27 to TRBJ2-7; D gene uncertain. V was cut by 5 bases and J by 6 bases, with 14 bases left in between. CDR1 is MNHEY, CDR2 SMNVEV, per germline (reference sequence). The CDR3 length is 13 residues. The CDR3 region has the DNA TGTGCCAGCAGTCCAAGGTGGATGGGCGAGCAGTACTTC. It encodes CASSPRWMGEQYF.

This chain links TRBV5-1 with TRBJ2-3; possible D gene TRBD2, 5 bases. CDR1 SGHRS and CDR2 YFSETQ come from the germline V gene. This CDR3 is built from 17 residues. V lost 2 bases and J lost 4, with 20 bases in between. As DNA, the CDR3 is TGCGCCAGCAGCTTATCCTCCACTAGGTTGGTCGCAGATACGCAGTATTTT. It encodes CASSLSSTRLVADTQYF.